This T cell receptor (beta chain) derives from a study of blood T cell repertoires in COVID-19. Study-wide context: Samples came from the United States, Italy and Spain, spanning acute and convalescent COVID-19. From T cells, B-cell-depleted T cells, or PBMCs came the material, which was cDNA or gDNA.

The V end lost 5 bases, the J end lost 5 bases, and 15 bases lay between the germline ends. Germline V lookup: CDR1 KGHSH, CDR2 LQKENI. This CDR3 has 14 amino acids. Source study methods: How many nucleated cells were present was estimated from reference gene primer amplification. Libraries were prepared by immunoSEQ multiplex PCR; TCRdb keeps only in-frame clonotypes and omits some of them. That table gives V, J and clone size, and the DNA gave D and trimming. The table lists some 200,000 clones, about 79% of them singletons, with 1.2% to 1.5% in the top ten. The source of this sequence is a woman aged 40 to 55 who had recovered from COVID-19. Sequenced material: peripheral blood. This rearrangement joins TRBV18 to TRBJ2-5; D is unresolved. CDR3: CASSTEPLLETQYF. Written as DNA, the CDR3 is TGTGCCAGCTCAACCGAGCCGCTTCTGGAGACCCAGTACTTC.